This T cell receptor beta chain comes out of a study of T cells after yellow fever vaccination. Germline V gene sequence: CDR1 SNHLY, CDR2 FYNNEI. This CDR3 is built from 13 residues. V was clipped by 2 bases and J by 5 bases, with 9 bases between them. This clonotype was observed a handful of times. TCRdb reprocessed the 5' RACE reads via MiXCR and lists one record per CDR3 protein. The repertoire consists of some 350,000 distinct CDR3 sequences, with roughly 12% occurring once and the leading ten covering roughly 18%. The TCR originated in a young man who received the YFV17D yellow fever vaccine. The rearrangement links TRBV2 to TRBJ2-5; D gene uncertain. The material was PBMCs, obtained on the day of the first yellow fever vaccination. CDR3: CASSEYAVETQYF. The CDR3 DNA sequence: TGTGCCAGCAGTGAATACGCGGTTGAGACCCAGTACTTC.